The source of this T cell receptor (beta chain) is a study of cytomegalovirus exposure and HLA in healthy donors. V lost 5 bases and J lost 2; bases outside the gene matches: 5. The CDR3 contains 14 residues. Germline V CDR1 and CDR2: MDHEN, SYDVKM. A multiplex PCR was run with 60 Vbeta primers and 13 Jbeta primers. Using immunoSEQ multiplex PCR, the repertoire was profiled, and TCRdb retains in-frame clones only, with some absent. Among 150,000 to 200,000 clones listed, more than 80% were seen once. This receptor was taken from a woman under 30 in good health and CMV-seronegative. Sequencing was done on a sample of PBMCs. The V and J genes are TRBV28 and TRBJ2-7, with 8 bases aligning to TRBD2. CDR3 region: CASSISGATYEQYF. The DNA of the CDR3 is TGTGCCAGCAGTATTAGCGGGGCAACCTACGAGCAGTACTTC.